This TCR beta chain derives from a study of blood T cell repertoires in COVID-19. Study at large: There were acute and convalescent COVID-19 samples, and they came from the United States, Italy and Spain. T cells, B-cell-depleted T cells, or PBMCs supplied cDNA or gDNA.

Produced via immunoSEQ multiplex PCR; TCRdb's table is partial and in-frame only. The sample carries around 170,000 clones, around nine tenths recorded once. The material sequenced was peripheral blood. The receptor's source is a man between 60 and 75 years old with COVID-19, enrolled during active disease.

The CDR3 DNA sequence: TGTGCCAGTAGTATTCAGGGGGCGGGAAATAACTATGGCTACACCTTC. This translates into CASSIQGAGNNYGYTF. The rearrangement uses TRBV19 and TRBJ1-2; TRBD1 matches 8 bases. CDR3 length: 16 amino acids. Germline V gives CDR1 LNHDA, CDR2 SQIVND (reference sequence). Germline trimming cut 3 bases from V and 1 base from J; bases unmatched to any gene: 7.